This T cell receptor beta chain was sequenced for a study of blood T cell repertoires in COVID-19 (TCRdb year 2020). Turning to the overall study: The collaborator samples originated in the United States, Italy and Spain and spanned the acute and convalescent phases of COVID-19. The prospective study material was composed of cDNA or gDNA derived from T cells, B-cell-depleted T cells, or PBMCs. The dataset comprised deeply sampled blood TCRbeta repertoires from subjects exposed to, actively infected with, or recovered from COVID-19. The repertoires were released in a freely available public database intended as a resource for research on the immune response to SARS-CoV-2. Samples were obtained from the ongoing ImmuneRACE study (first 160 participants) and from 1,254 subjects provided by 6 global collaborators. Nearly every sample came with metadata listing a de-identified subject ID, COVID-19 status, age in years and sex. Where available, HLA class I and class II types were taken from metadata supplied by the sample provider and were not determined by assay-based typing.

The immunoSEQ Assay, a bias-controlled multiplex PCR, was used to amplify TCRbeta CDR3 regions from genomic DNA. Processing in the source paper ran as follows. The number of nucleated cells in each sample was estimated by amplification of reference gene primers within the assay. To quantify the absolute abundance of each unique TCRbeta CDR3 rearrangement, sequence reads were collapsed and filtered. For each sample, productive Simpson clonality was calculated by taking the square root of Simpson's diversity index across productive rearrangements. TCRdb limited this immuneACCESS table to in-frame rearrangements with V and J called. A share of clones is missing; checked studies link under half to unresolved V genes, and the rest is unexplained. The V and J calls and clone size are taken from that table; D and trimming were inferred from the DNA. Within this sample are 180,000 or so clones, with approximately 89% of them counted one time only. The leading ten clones occupy roughly 2.5% of the sample.

Overall results and qualifications from the work: The quantity of clinical and demographic metadata differed by source and by participant and was supplied without curation.

In the case of this clone: Its specific antigen is unknown. No base quality information exists; no much larger clone differs at one position.

There are 17 amino acids in the CDR3, from cysteine to phenylalanine inclusive. Only the CDR3 DNA stays, 51 bases, in frame from base 1. CDR1 and CDR2, looked up from the germline V gene, are SGHDT and YYEEEE. V trim: 0 bases; J trim: 6 bases; unmatched bases: 10. Each collaborating institution followed its own protocols to collect whole blood in K2EDTA tubes. For TCRbeta analysis, collaborators shipped samples as frozen whole blood, isolated PBMCs, or DNA extracted from either of those sample types. The TCR comes from a man aged 35-49 years with active or convalescent COVID-19. Sequences were obtained from peripheral blood. The rearrangement combines TRBV5-6 with TRBJ1-1; 11 bases in between match TRBD1. Here is the DNA: TGTGCCAGCAGCTTGGGTCCGGGACAGGGGGTTGTGGCTGAAGCTTTCTTT. Its translation is CASSLGPGQGVVAEAFF.